The clone carrying this T cell receptor (beta chain) was detected a few times. Antigen unknown. In germline, CDR1 is SEHNR, CDR2 FQNEAQ (reference sequence). Trimming took 5 bases from V and 2 from J, leaving 19 bases between them. The CDR3 has 16 amino acids. The record originates from a study of radiotherapy plus CTLA-4 blockade in lung cancer. Study-level information: Objective responses arose in approximately 19% of patients, and approximately 31% experienced disease control.

With ipilimumab providing CTLA-4 blockade, focal radiation was administered to patients who had chemo-refractory metastatic non-small-cell lung cancer. Study observations and caveats: Peripheral blood showed expansion of tumor-derived TCR clones after radiotherapy and ipilimumab. Per reports, early blood T cell clone dynamics, plus interferon-beta, forecast response most strongly.

TCRdb's table, derived via immunoSEQ multiplex PCR, lists solely in-frame clones and lacks some. Seen here are about 90,000 clones, around 72% observed once, and the top ten hold over 13%. Source: peripheral blood, taken from a patient treated with radiotherapy plus ipilimumab. The source of this sequence is a human donor with non-small cell lung cancer that progressed on radiotherapy plus ipilimumab. The rearrangement links TRBV7-9 to TRBJ2-7; perhaps TRBD2 as D (6 bases). The CDR3 nucleotides are TGTGCCAGCAGCCCACGGGTGACTAGAGGTCCCTACGAGCAGTACTTC. Translated: CASSPRVTRGPYEQYF.